The next 30 T cell receptor beta chains were all read from a single sample in a study of T cell responses to AZD1222 COVID-19 vaccine. Sequencing used immunoSEQ multiplex PCR; TCRdb keeps in-frame clones, though not all of them. The sample holds 200,000 or so clones; 87% are singletons and the top ten take about 3%. This specimen was peripheral blood, taken on day 0 of MenACWY control vaccination. These receptors were collected from an adult in good health.

The chain uses TRBV6-5 and TRBJ1-1; D remains unclear. Looked up from germline, CDR1 is MNHEY and CDR2 is SVGAGI. V lost 6 bases and J lost 0, with 14 bases in between. The CDR3 is 15 residues long. CDR3 DNA: TGTGCCAGCAGCCGCGGGCGGGCCCTGAACACTGAAGCTTTCTTT. Residues: CASSRGRALNTEAFF.

V usage is TRBV30 and J usage is TRBJ1-5; 8 positions agree with TRBD1. V was clipped by 0 bases and J by 0 bases; unmatched bases: 10. Germline V CDR1 and CDR2: GTSNPN, SVGIG (reference sequence). CDR3 length: 18 residues. CDR3 sequence: CAWSVVTGGGYSNQPQHF. CDR3 sequence (DNA): TGTGCCTGGAGTGTAGTTACAGGGGGGGGGTATAGCAATCAGCCCCAGCATTTT.

The genes are TRBV5-4 and TRBJ2-7; 7 nucleotides agree with TRBD1. V gave up 4 bases and J gave up 5 bases; unmatched junction bases: 3. Germline V gene lookup returns CDR1 SGHNT and CDR2 YYREEE (reference sequence). This CDR3 region has 12 residues. CDR3 bases: TGTGCCAGCAGCGAACAGGGGAACGAGCAGTACTTC. It yields the protein CASSEQGNEQYF.

This clone was counted a few times. V usage is TRBV4-1 and J usage is TRBJ2-7, with 8 bases fitting TRBD1. CDR1 is MGHRA, CDR2 YSYEKL, per germline. The CDR3 contains 15 residues. Trimming cost V 5 bases and J 3 bases; bases outside gene matches: 9. The CDR3 sequence: CASSDGQGARYEQYF. CDR3 in DNA: TGCGCCAGCAGCGACGGCCAGGGGGCCCGCTACGAGCAGTACTTC.

Only one count was recorded for this clone. The rearrangement links TRBV27 to TRBJ1-1; no reliable D call. CDR1 and CDR2 (germline): MNHEY, SMNVEV (reference sequence). Trimming took 7 bases from V and 4 from J, leaving 13 bases between them. This CDR3 region has 13 residues. CDR3: CASKVAAGTEAFF. CDR3 in DNA: TGTGCCAGCAAGGTGGCAGCCGGCACTGAAGCTTTCTTT.

This clone occurred once. V usage is TRBV28 and J usage is TRBJ2-5; the D gene is possibly TRBD1 (5 bases). The CDR3 has 13 residues. V was clipped by 6 bases and J by 9 bases, with 17 bases between them. Per the germline V gene, CDR1 is MDHEN and CDR2 is SYDVKM. The CDR3 here is CASSPDSLVSQYF. CDR3 DNA: TGTGCCAGCAGCCCCGACAGTCTGGTATCCCAGTACTTC.

To note about this clone: At one end the junction does not follow the germline gene, possibly because of a read error. This CDR3 is CASSQGRQGALF. CDR3 nucleotides: TGTGCCAGCAGCCAAGGCCGACAGGGGGCACTTTTT. This rearrangement joins TRBV4-2 to TRBJ1-1, with 10 bases identical to TRBD1. CDR1 is LGHNA, CDR2 YNFKEQ, per germline. The CDR3 runs to 12 residues.

The chain is built from TRBV5-1 and TRBJ2-7; D not resolved. V was pared by 0 bases and J by 2 bases, with 9 bases between. CDR1 is SGHRS and CDR2 is YFSETQ in the germline V gene. The CDR3 sequence is 14 residues long. The CDR3 coding sequence is TGCGCCAGCAGCTTGGTAGGCAGAACCTACGAGCAGTACTTC. Translating gives CASSLVGRTYEQYF.

The gene calls are TRBV5-1 and TRBJ2-1; 7 bases map to TRBD2. Unmatched junction bases numbered 17, after V lost 4 bases and J lost 4 bases. CDR1 is SGHRS, CDR2 YFSETQ, per germline. The CDR3 is 18 residues long. This CDR3 reads CASSRDWRDYQIYNEQFF. CDR3 nucleotides: TGCGCCAGCAGCCGGGATTGGAGGGACTATCAAATTTACAATGAGCAGTTCTTC.

V usage is TRBV6-5 and J usage is TRBJ2-1; D might be TRBD2 (6 bases). V gave up 8 bases and J gave up 9 bases, with 11 bases separating them. This CDR3 has 11 amino acids. From germline, CDR1 is MNHEY and CDR2 SVGAGI. CDR3 region: CASLAGTEQFF. The CDR3 DNA is TGTGCCAGCCTTGCGGGGACTGAGCAGTTCTTC.

J is TRBJ2-7 and V is TRBV5-5, with 8 bases fitting TRBD2. The junction had 11 bases not matched to a gene; V was cut back by 4 bases and J by 2 bases. The V gene's germline CDR1 is SGHKS and CDR2 YYEKEE (reference sequence). The CDR3 is made up of 16 amino acids. The CDR3 reads CASSPSGGRPTYEQYF. In nucleotides, the CDR3 is TGTGCCAGCAGCCCTTCCGGCGGGAGGCCCACCTACGAGCAGTACTTC.

This chain joins TRBV27 and TRBJ2-2; no definite D call. CDR1 and CDR2 (germline): MNHEY, SMNVEV (reference sequence). V gave up 2 bases and J gave up 1 base, with 8 bases separating them. The length of the CDR3 is 15 residues. In nucleotides, the CDR3 is TGTGCCAGCAGTTTAGGTCCACGGAACACCGGGGAGCTGTTTTTT. Its protein is CASSLGPRNTGELFF.

CDR3 DNA: TGTGCCAGCAGTTCCGGACAGGGGCAAACCGGGGAGCTGTTTTTT. It translates to CASSSGQGQTGELFF. This chain uses TRBV6-5 with TRBJ2-2; 9 bases are a match to TRBD1. The CDR3 covers 15 residues. V shed 4 bases and J 5 bases; nucleotides not matched to a gene: 5. Germline lookup yields CDR1 MNHEY and CDR2 SVGAGI.

This chain uses TRBV27 with TRBJ1-1; a possible D gene is TRBD1 (6 bases). CDR1 and CDR2 (germline): MNHEY, SMNVEV (reference sequence). CDR3 length equals 13 residues. V was clipped by 5 bases and J by 4 bases, with 11 bases between them. CDR3 sequence: CASSRGRGTEAFF. CDR3 in DNA: TGTGCCAGCAGTAGAGGCAGGGGCACTGAAGCTTTCTTT.

This clone was seen just once. This chain uses TRBV29-1 with TRBJ2-3, with TRBD2 matching 15 bases. Germline V gene lookup returns CDR1 SQVTM and CDR2 ANQGSEA. The CDR3 sequence is 16 residues long. The trim removed 6 bases at V and 6 bases at J, leaving 10 bases unmatched. CDR3: CSVKSGLAGGRDTQYF. CDR3 in DNA: TGCAGCGTCAAGTCAGGACTAGCGGGGGGGCGGGATACGCAGTATTTT.

Note on this clone: One end of the junction is discordant with germline, which a read error may explain. J is TRBJ1-2 and V is TRBV2; the D is unclear. The CDR3 loop spans 13 amino acids. The germline CDR1 and CDR2 sequences are SNHLY and FYNNEI. This CDR3 is CASREGPDYGYTF. The DNA of the CDR3 is TGTGCCAGCAGGGAAGGCCCCGACTATGGCTACACCTTC. Complete variable domain (other parts from reference TRBV2 and TRBJ1-2): EPEVTQTPSHQVTQMGQEVILRCVPISNHLYFYWYRQILGQKVEFLVSFYNNEISEKSEIFDDQFSVERPDGSNFTLKIRSTKLEDSAMYFCASREGPDYGYTFGSGTRLTVV.

This clone was seen a handful of times. The genes are TRBV5-1 and TRBJ2-1, with 9 bases matching TRBD1. This CDR3 spans 15 amino acids. CDR1 SGHRS and CDR2 YFSETQ come from the germline V gene. V trimming: 0 bases; J trimming: 4 bases; junction bases outside the gene matches: 2. As DNA, the CDR3 is TGCGCCAGCAGCTTGGACGGGACAGGGTACAATGAGCAGTTCTTC. As protein: CASSLDGTGYNEQFF.

This clone was recorded once. CDR3 region: CASSVGGELFF. The CDR3 DNA reads as TGTGCCAGCAGCGTTGGCGGGGAGCTGTTTTTT. The V and J genes are TRBV9 and TRBJ2-2, with D uncertain. With 2 bases removed from V and 7 bases from J, the gap between germline ends came to 3 bases. Looked up from germline, CDR1 is SGDLS and CDR2 is YYNGEE. This CDR3 is 11 amino acids long.

The chain is built from TRBV6-5 and TRBJ2-5, with D possibly being TRBD1 or TRBD2 (5 bases each). The CDR3 is made up of 14 amino acids. Germline values: CDR1 MNHEY, CDR2 SVGAGI. V dropped 2 bases and J dropped 5 bases, with 12 bases sitting between them. CDR3 bases: TGTGCCAGCAGTTACGTCGGGGCGAGGGAGACCCAGTACTTC. Encoded protein: CASSYVGARETQYF.

This sequence joins TRBV6-6 and TRBJ2-1; a possible D gene is TRBD2 (7 bases). CDR3 length: 16 amino acids. Deletions cut 5 bases from V and 3 bases from J, with 17 bases between. Germline V gene lookup returns CDR1 MNHNY and CDR2 SVGAGI (reference sequence). The CDR3 loop reads CASSPPRGGGYNEQFF. DNA of the CDR3: TGTGCCAGCAGTCCGCCTCGGGGAGGGGGCTACAATGAGCAGTTCTTC.

The V gene is TRBV30, the J gene TRBJ1-2, with D hard to call. The CDR3 runs 11 residues. Germline V gene lookup returns CDR1 GTSNPN and CDR2 SVGIG (reference sequence). The V gene lost 3 bases and the J gene lost 8 bases, with 10 bases spanning the gap. CDR3 in DNA: TGTGCCTGGAGGGAGAATGGAGGCTACACCTTC. This encodes CAWRENGGYTF.

The chain carries TRBV7-9 and TRBJ2-1; TRBD1 or TRBD2 may be the D gene (5 bases each). Looked up from germline, CDR1 is SEHNR and CDR2 is FQNEAQ (reference sequence). Trimming pared 5 bases from V and 5 bases from J, leaving 19 bases between. The CDR3 covers 16 residues. Here the CDR3 reads CASSGAASSSNNEQFF. CDR3 nucleotide sequence: TGTGCCAGCAGCGGGGCCGCTAGCTCGTCAAACAATGAGCAGTTCTTC.

The chain couples TRBV29-1 to TRBJ2-5; TRBD2 agrees at 8 bases. Germline V gene lookup returns CDR1 SQVTM and CDR2 ANQGSEA. The CDR3 spans 13 residues. V dropped 8 bases and J dropped 4; count of bases not matched to a gene: 9. The CDR3 protein is CSNLGLGGETQYF. The CDR3 region has the DNA TGCAGCAACCTGGGACTAGGTGGAGAGACCCAGTACTTC.

This chain uses TRBV5-4 with TRBJ1-6, with 9 bases that match TRBD1. From germline, CDR1 is SGHNT and CDR2 YYREEE (reference sequence). The length of the CDR3 is 14 residues. V dropped 4 bases and J dropped 9; count of bases not matched to a gene: 5. In DNA, the CDR3 is TGTGCCAGCAGCCTCGGACAGGGGATTTCACCCCTCCACTTT. Translating gives CASSLGQGISPLHF. Supplemented by reference TRBV5-4 and TRBJ1-6, the full variable domain reads ETGVTQSPTHLIKTRGQQVTLRCSSQSGHNTVSWYQQALGQGPQFIFQYYREEENGRGNFPPRFSGLQFPNYSSELNVNALELDDSALYLCASSLGQGISPLHFGNGTRLTVT.

This clone has a single count. The rearrangement links TRBV27 to TRBJ2-7; D may be TRBD1 (5 bases). Trimming removed 5 bases from V and 1 base from J, with 12 bases in between. The CDR3 totals 14 residues. Germline V CDR1 and CDR2: MNHEY, SMNVEV (reference sequence). DNA of the CDR3: TGTGCCAGCAGTCGAGCAGGGTTATCCTACGAGCAGTACTTC. This encodes CASSRAGLSYEQYF.

The chain carries TRBV5-5 and TRBJ1-6; tentative D call: TRBD1 (5 bases). The CDR3 length is 15 residues. Germline loops: CDR1 SGHKS, CDR2 YYEKEE (reference sequence). Deletions cut 4 bases from V and 5 bases from J, with 13 bases between. As DNA, the CDR3 is TGTGCCAGCAGCCTGACTGACAGCCATAATTCACCCCTCCACTTT. It codes for CASSLTDSHNSPLHF.

The V and J genes are TRBV5-6 and TRBJ1-6, with D possibly being TRBD1 (6 bases). Germline CDR1 and CDR2: SGHDT and YYEEEE. V lost 7 bases to trimming and J lost 7 bases, with 18 bases between them. This CDR3 contains 15 residues. The DNA for the CDR3 is TGTGCCAGCCGACCGAGGCCAGGGGTCAATTCACCCCTCCACTTT. It translates to CASRPRPGVNSPLHF.

The chain links TRBV9 to TRBJ2-3; a weak D match, TRBD2 (5 bases). The germline gives CDR1 SGDLS, CDR2 YYNGEE. This CDR3 region has 15 residues. V was cut by 3 bases and J by 2 bases, with 13 bases left in between. The CDR3 DNA reads TGTGCCAGCAGCGACCCCCCGGGGTACACAGATACGCAGTATTTT. Translating gives CASSDPPGYTDTQYF.

This chain uses TRBV9 with TRBJ2-2, with D uncertain. The length of the CDR3 is 15 residues. Between the trimmed V and J ends, which lost 0 bases and 1 base, there was a span of 7 bases. Germline V gives CDR1 SGDLS, CDR2 YYNGEE. The CDR3 DNA reads as TGTGCCAGCAGCGTAGGGGAATTGAACACCGGGGAGCTGTTTTTT. Translated: CASSVGELNTGELFF.

The chain joins TRBV5-1 to TRBJ2-2; D ambiguous. Trimming took 4 bases from V and 3 from J, leaving 10 bases between them. The CDR3 loop spans 14 amino acids. The germline CDR1 and CDR2 sequences are SGHRS and YFSETQ. The CDR3 is CASSQIRDTGELFF. CDR3 in DNA: TGCGCCAGCAGCCAGATCAGAGACACCGGGGAGCTGTTTTTT.